This T cell receptor (beta chain) was profiled in a study of metastatic and nonmetastatic thyroid tumors. Study at large: It was across blood and tumor or nodule tissue from malignant and benign thyroid patients that repertoires were compared.

In the original workflow: Building a distant-metastasis classifier for papillary thyroid cancer drew on CDR3 differences across clinicopathological groups. Via MiXCR, TCRdb re-called the PCR reads. TCRdb, not the authors, supplied the V and J calls. Of about 33,000 clones in the sample, roughly a sixth were seen once. There were no patients who had received any treatment before thyroid surgery. This clone was picked up a small number of times. This may come from a read error, since a much larger clone is one base off. Per the germline V gene, CDR1 is MDHEN and CDR2 is SYDVKM. The CDR3 has 13 residues. With 6 bases removed from V and 10 bases from J, the gap between germline ends came to 16 bases.

This TCR was sampled from a male donor with papillary thyroid cancer or a benign thyroid nodule (not recorded which). Some clones in this sample may be carry-over from other donors' samples. The V call is TRBV28, the J call TRBJ1-5, with D maybe TRBD1 (6 bases). Sequencing was performed on blood. The CDR3 bases are TGTGCCAGCAGGAAACACAGGGAGCATCCCCAGCATTTT. Protein: CASRKHREHPQHF.